This T cell receptor beta chain was identified in a study of breast tumors, draining lymph nodes, adjacent tissues. The lymph nodes were axillary draining lymph nodes from breast cancer patients. This clonotype was found a few times. This may be a read error: a much more frequent sequence differs by one nucleotide. CDR3 size: 14 residues. Germline CDR1 reads MGHRA; CDR2 reads YSYEKL. MiXCR, applied by TCRdb to the multiplex PCR reads, yields one record per CDR3 protein. The table has 150,000 to 250,000 distinct CDR3 sequences, 31% seen once. V gene TRBV4-1 combines with J gene TRBJ1-4; D is undetermined. The TCR sequence derives from a female donor with breast cancer. Some clones in this sample may be carry-over from other donors' samples. The sequencing sample was made of axillary lymph node tissue. The CDR3 bases are TGCGCCAGCAGCCAAGCGCGCAATAATGGAAAACTGTTTTTT. Amino acid sequence: CASSQARNNGKLFF.